This T cell receptor beta chain was recovered during a study of PD-L1 blockade in urothelial cancer. Background on the study: T cell content in blood samples showed a median of approximately 150,000.

Profiling relied on immunoSEQ multiplex PCR, and the TCRdb table lists in-frame clones only, not all of them. The sample comprises about 56,000 clones, about 85% of which are singletons, and approximately 15% rests with the top ten. This CDR3 has 15 amino acids. Germline-derived CDR1 and CDR2 are SNHLY and FYNNEI. With 6 bases removed from V and 0 bases from J, the gap between germline ends came to 12 bases. Noted time point: pretreatment peripheral blood. This sequence joins TRBV2 and TRBJ2-1; D possibly corresponds to TRBD1 (6 bases). This TCR came from a man between 65 and 80 years old with urothelial cancer. The sequencing used PBMCs, collected around atezolizumab (anti-PD-L1) treatment. CDR3 DNA: TGTGCCAGCAGACCACAGGGACACTCCTACAATGAGCAGTTCTTC. This gives the protein CASRPQGHSYNEQFF.